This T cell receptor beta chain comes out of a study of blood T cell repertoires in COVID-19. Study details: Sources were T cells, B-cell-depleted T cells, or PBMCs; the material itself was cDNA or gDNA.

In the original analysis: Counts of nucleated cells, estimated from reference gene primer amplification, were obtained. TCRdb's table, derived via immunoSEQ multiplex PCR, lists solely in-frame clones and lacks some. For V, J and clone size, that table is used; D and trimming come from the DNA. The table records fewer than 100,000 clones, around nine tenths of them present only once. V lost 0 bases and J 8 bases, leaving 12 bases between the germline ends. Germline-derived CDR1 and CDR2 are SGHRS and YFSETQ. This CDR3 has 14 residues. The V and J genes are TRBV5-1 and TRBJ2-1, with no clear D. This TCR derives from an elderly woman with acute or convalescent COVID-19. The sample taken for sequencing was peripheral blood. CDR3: CASSLGLPEDEQFF. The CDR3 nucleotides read TGCGCCAGCAGCTTGGGTTTGCCTGAGGATGAGCAGTTCTTC.